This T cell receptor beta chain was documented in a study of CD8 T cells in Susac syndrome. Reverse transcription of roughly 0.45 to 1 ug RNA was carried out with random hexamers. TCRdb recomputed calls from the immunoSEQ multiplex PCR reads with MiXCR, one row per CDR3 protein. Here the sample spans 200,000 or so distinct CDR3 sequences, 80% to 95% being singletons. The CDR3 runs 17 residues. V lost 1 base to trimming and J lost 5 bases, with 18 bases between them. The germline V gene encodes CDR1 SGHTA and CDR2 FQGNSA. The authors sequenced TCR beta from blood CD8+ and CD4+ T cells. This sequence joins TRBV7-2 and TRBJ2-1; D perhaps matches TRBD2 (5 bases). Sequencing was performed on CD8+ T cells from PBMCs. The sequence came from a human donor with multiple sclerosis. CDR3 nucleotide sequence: TGTGCCAGCAGCTTAGTATCGTGGGAGATCCCTAACAATGAGCAGTTCTTC. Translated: CASSLVSWEIPNNEQFF.